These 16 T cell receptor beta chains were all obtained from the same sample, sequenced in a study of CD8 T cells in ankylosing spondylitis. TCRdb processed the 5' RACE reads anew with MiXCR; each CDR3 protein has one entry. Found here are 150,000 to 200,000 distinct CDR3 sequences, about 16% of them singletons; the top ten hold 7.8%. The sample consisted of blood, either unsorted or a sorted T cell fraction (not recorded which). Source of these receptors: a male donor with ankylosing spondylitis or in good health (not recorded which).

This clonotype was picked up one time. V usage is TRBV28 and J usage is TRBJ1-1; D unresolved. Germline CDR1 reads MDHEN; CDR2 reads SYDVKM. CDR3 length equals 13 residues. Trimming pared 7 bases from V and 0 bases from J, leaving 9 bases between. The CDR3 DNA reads TGTGCCAGCACCGGTGAGGTGAACACTGAAGCTTTCTTT. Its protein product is CASTGEVNTEAFF.

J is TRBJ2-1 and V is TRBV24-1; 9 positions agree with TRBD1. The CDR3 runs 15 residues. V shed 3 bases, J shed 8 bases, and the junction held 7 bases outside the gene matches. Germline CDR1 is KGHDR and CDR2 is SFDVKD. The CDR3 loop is CATSDPGQGYDEQFF. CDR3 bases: TGTGCCACCAGTGATCCGGGACAGGGTTACGATGAGCAGTTCTTC.

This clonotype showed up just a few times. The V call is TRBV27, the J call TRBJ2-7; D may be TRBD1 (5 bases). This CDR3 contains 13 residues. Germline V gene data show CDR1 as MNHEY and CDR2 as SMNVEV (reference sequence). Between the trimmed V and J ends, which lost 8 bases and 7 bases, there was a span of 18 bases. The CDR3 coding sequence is TGTGCCAGCGCCCTACAGGCAGGGTTTGAGCAGTACTTC. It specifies CASALQAGFEQYF.

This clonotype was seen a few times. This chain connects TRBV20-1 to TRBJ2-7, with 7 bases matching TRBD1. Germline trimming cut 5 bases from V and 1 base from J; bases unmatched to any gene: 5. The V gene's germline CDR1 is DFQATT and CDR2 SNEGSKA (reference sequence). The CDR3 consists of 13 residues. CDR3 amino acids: CSAEQTGSYEQYF. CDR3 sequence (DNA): TGCAGTGCTGAGCAGACAGGGTCCTACGAGCAGTACTTC.

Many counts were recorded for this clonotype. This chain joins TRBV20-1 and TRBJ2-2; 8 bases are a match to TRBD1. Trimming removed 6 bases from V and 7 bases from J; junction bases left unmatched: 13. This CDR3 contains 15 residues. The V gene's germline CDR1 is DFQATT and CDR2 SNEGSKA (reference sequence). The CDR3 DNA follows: TGCAGTGCAGGAGAGGCCAGGGGGCAGGACGGGGAGCTGTTTTTT. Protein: CSAGEARGQDGELFF.

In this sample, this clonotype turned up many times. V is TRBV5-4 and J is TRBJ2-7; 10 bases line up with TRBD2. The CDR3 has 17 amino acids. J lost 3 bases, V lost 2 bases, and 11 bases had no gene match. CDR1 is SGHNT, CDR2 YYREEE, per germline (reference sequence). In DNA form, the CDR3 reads TGTGCCAGCAGCTTCGCTAGCGGGAGTAAGGAGGACTACGAGCAGTACTTC. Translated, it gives CASSFASGSKEDYEQYF.

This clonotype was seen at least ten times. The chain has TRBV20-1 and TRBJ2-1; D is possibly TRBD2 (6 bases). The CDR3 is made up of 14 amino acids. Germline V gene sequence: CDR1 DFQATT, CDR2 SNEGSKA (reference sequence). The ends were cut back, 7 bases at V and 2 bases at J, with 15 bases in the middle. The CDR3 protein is CSGKFSGTYNEQFF. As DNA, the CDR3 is TGCAGTGGTAAATTTAGCGGTACCTACAATGAGCAGTTCTTC.

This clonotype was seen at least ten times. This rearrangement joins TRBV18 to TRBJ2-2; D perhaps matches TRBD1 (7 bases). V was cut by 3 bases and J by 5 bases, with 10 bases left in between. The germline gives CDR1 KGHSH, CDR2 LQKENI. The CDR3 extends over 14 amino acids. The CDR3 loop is CASSPSGGTGELFF. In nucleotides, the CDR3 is TGTGCCAGCTCACCCTCAGGGGGGACCGGGGAGCTGTTTTTT. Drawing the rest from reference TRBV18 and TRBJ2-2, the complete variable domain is NAGVMQNPRHLVRRRGQEARLRCSPMKGHSHVYWYRQLPEEGLKFMVYLQKENIIDESGMPKERFSAEFPKEGPSILRIQQVVRGDSAAYFCASSPSGGTGELFFGEGSRLTVL.

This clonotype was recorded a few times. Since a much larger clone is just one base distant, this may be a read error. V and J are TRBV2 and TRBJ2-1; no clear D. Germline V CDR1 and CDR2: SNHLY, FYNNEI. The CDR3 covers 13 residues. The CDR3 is CVSSDGLYNEQFF. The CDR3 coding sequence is TGTGTCAGCAGTGACGGCCTCTACAATGAGCAGTTCTTC.

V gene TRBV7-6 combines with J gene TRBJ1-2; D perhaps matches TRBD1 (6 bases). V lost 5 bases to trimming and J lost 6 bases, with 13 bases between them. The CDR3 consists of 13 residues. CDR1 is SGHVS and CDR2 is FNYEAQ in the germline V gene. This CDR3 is CASSAGVPNGYTF. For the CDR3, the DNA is TGTGCCAGCAGCGCAGGGGTCCCCAATGGCTACACCTTC. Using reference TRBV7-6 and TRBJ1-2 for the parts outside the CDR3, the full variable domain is GAGVSQSPRYKVTKRGQDVALRCDPISGHVSLYWYRQALGQGPEFLTYFNYEAQQDKSGLPNDRFSAERPEGSISTLTIQRTEQRDSAMYRCASSAGVPNGYTFGSGTRLTVV.

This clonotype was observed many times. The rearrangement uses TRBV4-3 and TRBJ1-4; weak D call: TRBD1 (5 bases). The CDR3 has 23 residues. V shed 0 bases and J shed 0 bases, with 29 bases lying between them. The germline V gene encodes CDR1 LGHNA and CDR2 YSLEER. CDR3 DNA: TGCGCCAGCAGCCAAGATCGAGGGACTCTGAGCCCCTGGCAGGAGGCAACTAATGAAAAACTGTTTTTT. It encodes CASSQDRGTLSPWQEATNEKLFF.

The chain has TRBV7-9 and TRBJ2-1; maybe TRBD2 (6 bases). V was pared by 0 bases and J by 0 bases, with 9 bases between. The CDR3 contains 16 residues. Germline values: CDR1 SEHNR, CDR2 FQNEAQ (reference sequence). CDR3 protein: CASSLADYRSYNEQFF. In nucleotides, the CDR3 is TGTGCCAGCAGCTTAGCGGACTACCGCTCCTACAATGAGCAGTTCTTC.

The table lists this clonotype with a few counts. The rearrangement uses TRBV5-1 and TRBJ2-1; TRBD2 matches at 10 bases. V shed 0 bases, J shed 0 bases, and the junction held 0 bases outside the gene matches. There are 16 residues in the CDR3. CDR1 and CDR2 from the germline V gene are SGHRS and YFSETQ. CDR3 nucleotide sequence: TGCGCCAGCAGCTTGGTAGCGGGAGGCTCCTACAATGAGCAGTTCTTC. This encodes CASSLVAGGSYNEQFF. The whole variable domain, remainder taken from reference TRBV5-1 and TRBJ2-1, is KAGVTQTPRYLIKTRGQQVTLSCSPISGHRSVSWYQQTPGQGLQFLFEYFSETQRNKGNFPGRFSGRQFSNSRSEMNVSTLELGDSALYLCASSLVAGGSYNEQFFGPGTRLTVL.

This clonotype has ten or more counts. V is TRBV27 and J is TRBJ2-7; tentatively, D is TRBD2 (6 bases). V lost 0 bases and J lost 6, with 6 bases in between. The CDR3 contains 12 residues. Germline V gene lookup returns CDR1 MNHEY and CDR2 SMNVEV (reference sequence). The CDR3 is CASSLSAGEQYF. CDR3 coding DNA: TGTGCCAGCAGTTTATCAGCGGGCGAGCAGTACTTC.

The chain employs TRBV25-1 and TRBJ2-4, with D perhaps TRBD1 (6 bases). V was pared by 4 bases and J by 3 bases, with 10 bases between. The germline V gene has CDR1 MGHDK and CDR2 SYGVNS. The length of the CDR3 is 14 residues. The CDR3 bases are TGTGCCAGCAGTGTGGGGGCAGGCAAAAACATTCAGTACTTC. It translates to CASSVGAGKNIQYF.

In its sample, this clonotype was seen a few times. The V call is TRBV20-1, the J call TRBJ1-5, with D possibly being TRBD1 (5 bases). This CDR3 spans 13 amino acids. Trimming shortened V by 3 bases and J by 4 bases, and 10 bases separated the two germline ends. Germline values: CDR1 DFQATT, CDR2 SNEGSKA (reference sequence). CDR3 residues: CSARVRGNQPQHF. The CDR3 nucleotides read TGCAGTGCTAGGGTCCGGGGGAATCAGCCCCAGCATTTT.